The 10 T cell receptor beta chains in this list originate from one sample, sequenced in a study of tumor-infiltrating lymphocytes in primary liver carcinoma. Using a constant-region primer together with ProtoScript II reverse transcriptase, TCR beta cDNA was made from 450 to 600 ng of total RNA. Investigators got TCR beta libraries out of three nested multiplex PCR rounds, done with slightly modified ARM-PCR. TRBV1-TRBV30 forward primers and a C-beta reverse primer were used in the first two PCR rounds, which each ran for about 10 cycles. TCRdb fed the multiplex PCR reads into MiXCR, producing one record per CDR3 protein. Of roughly 80,000 distinct CDR3 sequences in the sample, under 75% were seen once. RNA and DNA were co-extracted from approximately 20-30 mg of unsorted bulk tissue. The sequenced material came from tumor-adjacent normal liver tissue. The source of these receptors is a man aged 35 to 55 with primary liver carcinoma and hepatitis B virus infection.

The CDR3 spells CASSHRGITEAFF. The CDR3 nucleotides are TGTGCCAGCAGCCACAGGGGGATCACTGAAGCTTTCTTT. The chain carries TRBV7-8 and TRBJ1-1; TRBD1 matches 8 bases. Trimming at V came to 5 bases and at J to 4 bases, leaving 3 bases not matched to a gene. Germline CDR1 reads SGHVS; CDR2 reads FQNEAQ. The CDR3 consists of 13 residues.

Regarding this clonotype: Without the conserved terminal phenylalanine or tryptophan, this CDR3 likely stems from a read error. In DNA form, the CDR3 reads TGTGCCCGCAGCTTGGATCGCGGGAGCCTCTACGATCAGTACCTC. Translation gives CARSLDRGSLYDQYL. The chain has TRBV5-4 and TRBJ2-7, with TRBD2 identical over 7 bases. Germline V gene lookup returns CDR1 SGHNT and CDR2 YYREEE (reference sequence). The length of the CDR3 is 15 residues.

The CDR3 DNA follows: TGCGCCAGCAGCCAAGTGGCTAGCGTGAGGACTGGTGAGACCCAGTACTTC. Translating it yields CASSQVASVRTGETQYF. V usage is TRBV4-3 and J usage is TRBJ2-5, with D possibly TRBD2 on 6 matching bases. With 1 base removed from V and 5 bases from J, the gap between germline ends came to 20 bases. In germline, CDR1 is LGHNA, CDR2 YSLEER. The CDR3 consists of 17 residues.

Worth noting for this clonotype: The junction does not match germline at one end; this may be a read error. CDR3 in DNA: TGCGCCAACAGCCAAGACGGACTAGCGGCATACAACGAGCAGTTCTTC. Protein sequence: CANSQDGLAAYNEQFF. The V call is TRBV4-3, the J call TRBJ2-1, with TRBD2 identical over 10 bases. The CDR3 loop spans 16 amino acids. Germline V gene sequence: CDR1 LGHNA, CDR2 YSLEER.

A note on this clonotype: Because the CDR3 is missing its conserved closing phenylalanine or tryptophan, this is likely a read error. The chain joins TRBV4-3 to TRBJ2-1; D tentatively fits TRBD1 or TRBD2 (5 bases each). The CDR3 is 13 residues long. From germline, CDR1 is LGHNA and CDR2 YSLEER. CDR3 sequence: CSSSPNTGREQFL. In nucleotides, the CDR3 is TGCTCCAGCAGCCCCAATACGGGGCGCGAGCAGTTCCTC.

A few counts support this clonotype. The chain employs TRBV5-1 and TRBJ2-2; a weak D match, TRBD2 (5 bases). CDR1 is SGHRS, CDR2 YFSETQ, per germline. This CDR3 is 15 amino acids long. Trimming shortened V by 3 bases and J by 0 bases, and 9 bases separated the two germline ends. In nucleotides, the CDR3 is TGCGCCAGCAGCTCGGCGGGTTCGAACACCGGGGAGCTGTTTTTT. Translating gives CASSSAGSNTGELFF. The whole variable domain, filled in from reference TRBV5-1 and TRBJ2-2, reads KAGVTQTPRYLIKTRGQQVTLSCSPISGHRSVSWYQQTPGQGLQFLFEYFSETQRNKGNFPGRFSGRQFSNSRSEMNVSTLELGDSALYLCASSSAGSNTGELFFGEGSRLTVL.

The CDR3 sequence: CASSLEGGMDTQYF. As DNA, the CDR3 is TGTGCCAGCAGCTTGGAGGGAGGGATGGATACGCAGTATTTT. This chain joins TRBV7-4 and TRBJ2-3; TRBD2 matches at 7 bases. Per the germline V gene, CDR1 is SGHVT and CDR2 is SQSDAQ. The CDR3 is 14 amino acids. V shed 3 bases, J shed 6 bases, and the junction held 6 bases outside the gene matches.

This clonotype was detected once. This sequence may be a read error, since a much larger clone differs from it by one base. This sequence joins TRBV28 and TRBJ2-7; 11 bases match TRBD1. Unmatched junction bases numbered 10, after V lost 5 bases and J lost 7 bases. The CDR3 runs to 15 residues. Germline V lookup: CDR1 MDHEN, CDR2 SYDVKM. The CDR3 spells CASSPTGQGAEEQYF. The DNA of the CDR3 is TGTGCCAGCAGTCCGACTGGACAGGGGGCGGAGGAGCAGTACTTC.

This clonotype was seen repeatedly, ten times or more. V is TRBV4-1 and J is TRBJ2-7; 14 positions agree with TRBD2. The J segment lost 5 bases and the V segment lost 2 bases, leaving 11 bases of the junction unmatched. Germline assignment: CDR1 MGHRA and CDR2 YSYEKL. The CDR3 is 18 residues long. CDR3 region: CASSQIPGLAGGGDEQYF. Here the CDR3 DNA reads TGCGCCAGCAGCCAAATACCCGGACTAGCGGGAGGAGGTGACGAGCAGTACTTC.

This sequence joins TRBV6-1 and TRBJ1-1; D gene unclear. The V end was cut by 5 bases, the J end by 3 bases, with 10 bases between. Germline loops: CDR1 MNHNS, CDR2 SASEGT. The CDR3 runs to 13 residues. CDR3 sequence (DNA): TGTGCCAGCAGTCCTAGAGGGTACACTGAAGCTTTCTTT. Protein: CASSPRGYTEAFF.